This TCR beta chain was profiled in a study of blood T cell repertoires in COVID-19. Data came from immunoSEQ multiplex PCR; TCRdb stores just in-frame clones and leaves some out. There are roughly 230,000 clones in the sample; approximately 85% occur only once, and 0.98% lies in the top ten. The CDR3 consists of 15 residues. Germline CDR1 MRHNA, CDR2 SNTAGT. V lost 6 bases and J lost 3; bases outside the gene matches: 6. The V gene is TRBV6-4, the J gene TRBJ2-7; 12 bases agree with TRBD2. Specimen: peripheral blood. This TCR derives from a man aged 35 to 55 with acute or convalescent COVID-19. This chain's CDR3 is CASSLLAGGNYEQYF. The CDR3 region has the DNA TGTGCCAGCAGCCTGCTAGCGGGGGGGAACTACGAGCAGTACTTC.